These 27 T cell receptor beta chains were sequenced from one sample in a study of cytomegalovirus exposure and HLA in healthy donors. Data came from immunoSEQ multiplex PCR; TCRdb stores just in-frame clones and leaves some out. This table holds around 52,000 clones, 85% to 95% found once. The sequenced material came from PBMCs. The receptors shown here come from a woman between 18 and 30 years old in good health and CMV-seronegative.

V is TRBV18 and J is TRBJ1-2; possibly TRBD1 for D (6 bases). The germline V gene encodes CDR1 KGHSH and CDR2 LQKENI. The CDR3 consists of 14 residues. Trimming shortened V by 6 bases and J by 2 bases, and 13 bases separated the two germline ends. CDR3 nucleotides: TGTGCCAGCTCTTTTGACAGGAACAACTATGGCTACACCTTC. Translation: CASSFDRNNYGYTF.

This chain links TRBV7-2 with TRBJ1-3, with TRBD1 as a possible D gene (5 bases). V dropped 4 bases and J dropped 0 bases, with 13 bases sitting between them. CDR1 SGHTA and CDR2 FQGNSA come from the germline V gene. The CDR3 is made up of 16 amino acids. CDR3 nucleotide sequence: TGTGCCAGCAGCTATAGCACAGGCTACTCTGGAAACACCATATATTTT. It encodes CASSYSTGYSGNTIYF.

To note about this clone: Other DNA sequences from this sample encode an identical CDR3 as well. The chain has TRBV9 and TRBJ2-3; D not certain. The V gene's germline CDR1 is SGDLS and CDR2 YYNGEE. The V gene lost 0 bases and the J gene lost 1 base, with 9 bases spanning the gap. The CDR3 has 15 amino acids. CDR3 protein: CASSVVGQGTDTQYF. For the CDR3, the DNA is TGTGCCAGCAGCGTAGTGGGTCAGGGCACAGATACGCAGTATTTT.

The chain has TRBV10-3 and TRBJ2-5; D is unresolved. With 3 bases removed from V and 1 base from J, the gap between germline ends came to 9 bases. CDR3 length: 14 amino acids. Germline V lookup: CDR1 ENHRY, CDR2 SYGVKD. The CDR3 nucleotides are TGTGCCATCAGTGATGGGCCGCGCCAAGAGACCCAGTACTTC. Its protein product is CAISDGPRQETQYF.

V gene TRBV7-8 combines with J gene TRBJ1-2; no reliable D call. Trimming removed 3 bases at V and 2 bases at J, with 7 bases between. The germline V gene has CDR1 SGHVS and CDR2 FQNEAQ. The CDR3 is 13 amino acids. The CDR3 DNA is TGTGCCAGCAGCTTCCAGATAAACTATGGCTACACCTTC. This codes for CASSFQINYGYTF.

CDR3 residues: CARGDEQYF. Written as DNA, the CDR3 is TGTGCCAGAGGGGACGAGCAGTACTTC. This rearrangement joins TRBV2 to TRBJ2-7; D perhaps matches TRBD1 (5 bases). Per the germline V gene, CDR1 is SNHLY and CDR2 is FYNNEI. The CDR3 is 9 amino acids. Trimming left V 9 bases short and J 5 bases short, with 5 bases between.

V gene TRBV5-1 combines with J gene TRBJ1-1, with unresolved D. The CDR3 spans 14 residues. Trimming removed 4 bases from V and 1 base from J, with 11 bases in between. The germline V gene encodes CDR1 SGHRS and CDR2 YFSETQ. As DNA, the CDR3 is TGCGCCAGCAGCCTAGCATGGGAGAACACTGAAGCTTTCTTT. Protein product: CASSLAWENTEAFF.

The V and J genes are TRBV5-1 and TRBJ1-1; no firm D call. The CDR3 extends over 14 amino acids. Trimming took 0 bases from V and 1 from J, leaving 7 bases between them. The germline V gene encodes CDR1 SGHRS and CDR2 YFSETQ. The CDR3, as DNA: TGCGCCAGCAGCTTGGGGGCAGGGAACACTGAAGCTTTCTTT. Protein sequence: CASSLGAGNTEAFF.

The CDR3 DNA sequence: TGTGCCAGTCGTGGCCAGGCAGCTCTTTTCGCGAACACTGAAGCTTTCTTT. This encodes CASRGQAALFANTEAFF. The chain carries TRBV27 and TRBJ1-1; D gene unclear. With 9 bases removed from V and 1 base from J, the gap between germline ends came to 24 bases. Per the germline V gene, CDR1 is MNHEY and CDR2 is SMNVEV (reference sequence). The CDR3 is 17 residues long.

The CDR3 nucleotides read TGTGCCAGCAGCCAAACACAGTACCAAGAGACCCAGTACTTC. Residues: CASSQTQYQETQYF. The chain uses TRBV28 and TRBJ2-5; D not resolved. CDR1 MDHEN and CDR2 SYDVKM come from the germline V gene. The V end lost 6 bases, the J end lost 0 bases, and 11 bases lay between the germline ends. The CDR3 extends over 14 amino acids.

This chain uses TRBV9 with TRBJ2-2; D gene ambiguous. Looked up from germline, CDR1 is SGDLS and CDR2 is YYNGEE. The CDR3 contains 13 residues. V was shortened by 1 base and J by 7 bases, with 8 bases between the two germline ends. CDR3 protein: CASSVNIFGELFF. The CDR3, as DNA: TGTGCCAGCAGCGTAAATATATTCGGGGAGCTGTTTTTT.

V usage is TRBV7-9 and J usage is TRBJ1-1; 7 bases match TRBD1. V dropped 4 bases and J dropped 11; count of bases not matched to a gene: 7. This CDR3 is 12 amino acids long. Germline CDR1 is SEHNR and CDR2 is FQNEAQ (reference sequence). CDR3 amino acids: CASSYVGTEAFF. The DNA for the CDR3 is TGTGCCAGCAGCTACGTGGGGACAGAGGCTTTCTTT.

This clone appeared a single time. This CDR3 reads CASSLGRATDTQYF. For the CDR3, the DNA is TGTGCCAGCAGCTTGGGGAGGGCGACAGATACGCAGTATTTT. The chain couples TRBV5-4 to TRBJ2-3, with TRBD2 as a possible D gene (6 bases). Germline values: CDR1 SGHNT, CDR2 YYREEE (reference sequence). V was shortened by 0 bases and J by 3 bases, with 8 bases between the two germline ends. This CDR3 is built from 14 residues.

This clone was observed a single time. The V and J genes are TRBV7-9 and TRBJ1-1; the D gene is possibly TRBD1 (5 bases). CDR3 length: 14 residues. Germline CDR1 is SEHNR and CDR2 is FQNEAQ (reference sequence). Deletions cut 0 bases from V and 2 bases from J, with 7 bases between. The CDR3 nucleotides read TGTGCCAGCAGCTTAGCTCAGGGTAACACTGAAGCTTTCTTT. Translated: CASSLAQGNTEAFF.

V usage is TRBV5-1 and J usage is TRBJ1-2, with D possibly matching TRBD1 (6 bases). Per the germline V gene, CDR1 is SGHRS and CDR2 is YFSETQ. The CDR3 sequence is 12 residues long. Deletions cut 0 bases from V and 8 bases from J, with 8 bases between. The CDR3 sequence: CASSLEGEGYTF. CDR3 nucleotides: TGCGCCAGCAGCTTGGAGGGGGAAGGCTACACCTTC.

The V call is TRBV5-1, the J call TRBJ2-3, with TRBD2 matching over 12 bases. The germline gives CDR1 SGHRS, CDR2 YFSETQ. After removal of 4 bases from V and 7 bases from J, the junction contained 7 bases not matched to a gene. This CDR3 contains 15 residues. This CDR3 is CASSRLAGDSYTQYF. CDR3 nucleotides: TGCGCCAGCAGCCGACTAGCGGGGGATAGCTATACGCAGTATTTT. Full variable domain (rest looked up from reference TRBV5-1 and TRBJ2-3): KAGVTQTPRYLIKTRGQQVTLSCSPISGHRSVSWYQQTPGQGLQFLFEYFSETQRNKGNFPGRFSGRQFSNSRSEMNVSTLELGDSALYLCASSRLAGDSYTQYFGPGTRLTVL.

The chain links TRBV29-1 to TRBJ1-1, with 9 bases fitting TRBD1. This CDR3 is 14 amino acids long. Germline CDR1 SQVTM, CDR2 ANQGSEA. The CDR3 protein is CPLRPTGGLTEAFF. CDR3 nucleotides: TGCCCTCTTAGACCCACAGGGGGCCTCACTGAAGCTTTCTTT. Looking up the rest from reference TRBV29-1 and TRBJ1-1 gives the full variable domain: SAVISQKPSRDICQRGTSLTIQCQVDSQVTMMFWYRQQPGQSLTLIATANQGSEATYESGFVIDKFPISRPNLTFSTLTVSNMSPEDSSIYLCPLRPTGGLTEAFFGQGTRLTVV.

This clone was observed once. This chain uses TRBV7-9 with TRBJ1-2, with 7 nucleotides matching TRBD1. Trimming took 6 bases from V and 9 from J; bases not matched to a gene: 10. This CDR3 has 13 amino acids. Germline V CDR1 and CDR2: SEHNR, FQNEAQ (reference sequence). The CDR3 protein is CASSPSTGLSYTF. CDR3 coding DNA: TGTGCCAGCAGTCCTTCGACAGGGTTGAGCTACACCTTC.

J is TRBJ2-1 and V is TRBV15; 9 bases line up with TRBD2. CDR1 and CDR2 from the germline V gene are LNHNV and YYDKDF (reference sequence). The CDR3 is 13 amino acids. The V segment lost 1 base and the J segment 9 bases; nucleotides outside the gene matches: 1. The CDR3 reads CATSRGTSVEQFF. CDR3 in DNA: TGTGCCACCAGCAGAGGGACTAGCGTTGAGCAGTTCTTC.

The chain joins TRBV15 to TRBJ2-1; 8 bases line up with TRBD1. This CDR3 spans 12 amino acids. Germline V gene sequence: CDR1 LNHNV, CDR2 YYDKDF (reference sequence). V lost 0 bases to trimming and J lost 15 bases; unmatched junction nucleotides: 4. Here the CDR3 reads CATSREIQGAFF. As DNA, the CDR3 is TGTGCCACCAGCAGAGAAATCCAGGGGGCGTTCTTC. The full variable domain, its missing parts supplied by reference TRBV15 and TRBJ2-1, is DAMVIQNPRYQVTQFGKPVTLSCSQTLNHNVMYWYQQKSSQAPKLLFHYYDKDFNNEADTPDNFQSRRPNTSFCFLDIRSPGLGDTAMYLCATSREIQGAFFGPGTRLTVL.

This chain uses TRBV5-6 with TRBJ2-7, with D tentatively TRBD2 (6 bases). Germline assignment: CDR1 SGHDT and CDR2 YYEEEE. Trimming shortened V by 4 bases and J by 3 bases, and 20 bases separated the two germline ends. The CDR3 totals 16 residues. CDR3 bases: TGTGCCAGCAGCCTAACCGGGACTCCCTGGCACTACGAGCAGTACGTC. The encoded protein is CASSLTGTPWHYEQYV.

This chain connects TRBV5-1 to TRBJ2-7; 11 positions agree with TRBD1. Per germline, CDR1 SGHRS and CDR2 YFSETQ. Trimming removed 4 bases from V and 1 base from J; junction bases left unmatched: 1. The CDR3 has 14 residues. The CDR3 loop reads CASSRDRGSYEQYV. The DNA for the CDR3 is TGCGCCAGCAGCCGGGACAGGGGGTCCTACGAGCAGTACGTC.

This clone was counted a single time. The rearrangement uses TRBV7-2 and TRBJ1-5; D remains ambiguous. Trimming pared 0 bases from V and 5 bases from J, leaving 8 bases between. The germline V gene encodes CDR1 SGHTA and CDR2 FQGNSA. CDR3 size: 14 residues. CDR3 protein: CASSLAGGDQPQHF. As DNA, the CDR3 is TGTGCCAGCAGCTTAGCAGGCGGGGATCAGCCCCAGCATTTT.

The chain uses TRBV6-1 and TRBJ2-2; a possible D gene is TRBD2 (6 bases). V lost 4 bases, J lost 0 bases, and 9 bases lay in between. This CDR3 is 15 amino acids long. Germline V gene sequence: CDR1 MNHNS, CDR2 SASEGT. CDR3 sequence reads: CASSGPGANTGELFF. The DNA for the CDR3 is TGTGCCAGCAGTGGCCCGGGGGCGAACACCGGGGAGCTGTTTTTT.

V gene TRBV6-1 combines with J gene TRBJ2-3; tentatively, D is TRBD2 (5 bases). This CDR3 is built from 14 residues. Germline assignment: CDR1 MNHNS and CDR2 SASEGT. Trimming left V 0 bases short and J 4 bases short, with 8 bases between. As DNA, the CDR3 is TGTGCCAGCAGTGAAGCCCCCGGGGCAGATACGCAGTATTTT. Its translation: CASSEAPGADTQYF.

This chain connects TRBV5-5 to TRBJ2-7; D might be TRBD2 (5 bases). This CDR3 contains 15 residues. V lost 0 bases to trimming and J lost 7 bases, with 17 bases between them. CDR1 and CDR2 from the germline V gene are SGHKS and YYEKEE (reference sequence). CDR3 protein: CASSLAGGGVYEQYF. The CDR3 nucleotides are TGTGCCAGCAGCTTGGCCGGAGGCGGCGTCTATGAGCAGTACTTC.

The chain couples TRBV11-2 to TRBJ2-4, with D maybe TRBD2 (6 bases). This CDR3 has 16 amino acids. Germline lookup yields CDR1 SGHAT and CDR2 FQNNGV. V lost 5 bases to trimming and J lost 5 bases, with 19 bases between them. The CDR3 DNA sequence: TGTGCCAGCAGCCTGAAGGCGGGATGGTGGGAAAACATTCAGTACTTC. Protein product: CASSLKAGWWENIQYF. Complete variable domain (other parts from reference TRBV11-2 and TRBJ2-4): EAGVAQSPRYKIIEKRQSVAFWCNPISGHATLYWYQQILGQGPKLLIQFQNNGVVDDSQLPKDRFSAERLKGVDSTLKIQPAKLEDSAVYLCASSLKAGWWENIQYFGAGTRLSVL.